Described below is a single TCR beta chain sequence and its context. Its antigen remains unidentified. The data are from a study of radiotherapy plus CTLA-4 blockade in lung cancer. About the study: The study recorded objective responses in 15% to 20% of patients and disease control in about 31%.

Chemo-refractory metastatic non-small-cell lung cancer patients were treated with focal radiation plus CTLA-4 blockade with ipilimumab. Study results and limitations: Expansion in blood of tumor-derived TCR clones was seen after radiotherapy plus ipilimumab. How blood T cell clones changed early, along with interferon-beta, reportedly forecast response best.

The protocol was immunoSEQ multiplex PCR, while the TCRdb copy is restricted to in-frame clones and leaves out a portion. In the table there are 45,000 or so clones, 73% of which are singletons. V shed 0 bases and J shed 4 bases, with 9 bases lying between them. The CDR3 is made up of 14 amino acids. Germline-derived CDR1 and CDR2 are ENHRY and SYGVKD. This TCR derives from a human donor with non-small cell lung cancer who had a complete response to radiotherapy plus ipilimumab. Specimen: peripheral blood, collected from a patient treated with radiotherapy plus ipilimumab. The chain links TRBV10-3 to TRBJ1-1; D is possibly TRBD1 (5 bases). The CDR3 spells CAISESAGLTEAFF. For the CDR3, the DNA is TGTGCCATCAGTGAGTCGGCAGGGCTCACTGAAGCTTTCTTT.